These 2 T cell receptor beta chains were all obtained from the same sample, sequenced in a study of OX40 agonist ivuxolimab in advanced cancers. Assay used: immunoSEQ multiplex PCR; TCRdb lists only in-frame clones, some missing. Of tens of thousands of clones in the sample, roughly nine tenths were seen once. This sample comprised CD4+ or CD8+ T cells sorted from blood, obtained in a trial of the OX40 agonist ivuxolimab. Receptors originate from an adult with an advanced solid tumor such as melanoma, head and neck, liver or kidney cancer.

The chain combines TRBV28 with TRBJ1-4, with D hard to call. The CDR3 loop spans 12 amino acids. V was pared by 6 bases and J by 0 bases, with 2 bases between. The germline V gene encodes CDR1 MDHEN and CDR2 SYDVKM. The chain's CDR3 is CASRSTNEKLFF. CDR3 nucleotide sequence: TGTGCCAGCAGATCAACTAATGAAAAACTGTTTTTT.

This chain uses TRBV4-1 with TRBJ2-5, with 13 bases matching TRBD2. The DNA matches TRBJ2-7 better at its end, which makes the J call doubtful. Germline values: CDR1 MGHRA, CDR2 YSYEKL. CDR3 length equals 17 residues. The CDR3 here is CASSPGLAGALSYEQYF. CDR3 nucleotides: TGCGCCAGCAGCCCAGGACTAGCGGGAGCCCTCTCCTACGAGCAGTACTTC.